This T cell receptor beta chain originates from a study of blood T cell repertoires in COVID-19. Study-level information: Researchers got acute and convalescent COVID-19 samples from the United States, Italy and Spain.

In germline, CDR1 is LGHDT, CDR2 YNNKEL (reference sequence). The CDR3 spans 17 residues. The V and J ends lost 1 base and 1 base, in that order; junction bases with no gene match: 6. This table comes from immunoSEQ multiplex PCR, and its TCRdb copy is limited to in-frame clones, with some not included. The sample consists of some 700,000 clones, approximately 90% of them appearing once. Sequencing was performed on peripheral blood. J is TRBJ2-5 and V is TRBV3-1 (or the pseudogene TRBV3-2); TRBD2 matches at 10 bases. This sequence originates from a woman between 18 and 30 years old with acute or convalescent COVID-19. The CDR3 region has the DNA TGTGCCAGCAGCCAAGGGATACAGCGGGGGGGCCAAGAGACCCAGTACTTC. It encodes CASSQGIQRGGQETQYF.